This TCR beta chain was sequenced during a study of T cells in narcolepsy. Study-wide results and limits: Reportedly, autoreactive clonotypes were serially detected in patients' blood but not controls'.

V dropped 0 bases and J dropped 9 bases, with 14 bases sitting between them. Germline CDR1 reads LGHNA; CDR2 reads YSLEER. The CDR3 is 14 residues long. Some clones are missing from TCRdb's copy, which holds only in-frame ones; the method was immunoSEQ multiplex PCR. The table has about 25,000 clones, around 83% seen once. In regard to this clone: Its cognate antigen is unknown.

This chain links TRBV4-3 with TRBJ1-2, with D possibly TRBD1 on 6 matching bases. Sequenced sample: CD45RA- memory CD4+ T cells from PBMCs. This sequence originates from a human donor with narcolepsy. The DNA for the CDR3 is TGCGCCAGCAGCCAAGATTGGGACACCCCGAGCTACACCTTC. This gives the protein CASSQDWDTPSYTF.